This TCR beta chain was found in a study of shared clonotypes between healthy human individuals (dated by TCRdb to about 2020). Background on the whole study: The cohort comprised two women and a few men aged 18 to 49 years. For each donor, CD4 naive and CD4 memory were each run on three plates, CD8 naive on two plates, and CD8 memory on one plate. To increase sequencing depth and limit assay-specific biases, TCR repertoire library preparation and sequencing were carried out by different laboratories using diverse techniques. To estimate repertoire size and how much clonotype sharing occurs between individuals, the study deeply sequenced the blood TCR repertoires of roughly 5 healthy adults. Between about 0.94 and 10 billion PBMCs per donor were obtained by leukapheresis. Findings and caveats that apply to the study as a whole: Sharing across a handful of donors was observed for 4.5% to 6.5% of naive CD4, 3% to 3.5% of naive CD8, roughly 2.4% of memory CD4, and roughly 0.4% of memory CD8 clonotypes. Naive subsets generally had larger estimated clonotype richness than memory subsets. Compared with non-shared clonotypes, clonotypes shared by all four sorted-subset donors had higher generation probabilities. Sampling was limited to blood, and TCR repertoires in tissue likely differ from TCR repertoires in blood. Rarefaction of sorted-subset datasets indicated incomplete sequencing despite the large sequencing depth. Pairwise subsampling indicated that sequencing depth was expected to affect the degree of clonotype sharing among donors. The small number of donors limited the genetic and exposure-history diversity represented.

Concerning this clone: It lacks a known antigen. No base quality information exists; no much larger clone differs at one position. Other DNA sequences within the sample encode an identical CDR3.

Healthy HIV-negative adults with no recently reported acute infections or vaccinations were included as donors. Every donor was a Caucasian adult living in Nashville, Tennessee, USA. CD4+ T cells were enriched by magnetic negative selection, after which naive cells were positively selected on CD45RA and the negative fraction was taken as the memory subset. Blood was collected by leukapheresis, and PBMCs were isolated by Ficoll-Histopaque density gradient centrifugation and then cryopreserved in liquid nitrogen vapor phase. Analytical flow cytometry was used to check the purity and quantity of each magnetically sorted T cell population. From each sorted fraction, genomic DNA was isolated and quantified by UV absorbance on a Nanodrop 2000c. Using the deep immunoSEQ assay, TCR CDR3 regions were amplified from genomic DNA by multiplex PCR. For each cell subset, the extracted genomic DNA was distributed evenly across all wells of several immunoSEQ 96-well plates, and each plate served as one replicate. For sorted subsets, each replicate PCR was loaded with around 200 ng genomic DNA, equivalent to some 27,000 T cell genomes. Purified libraries were measured with a Qubit 3.0 fluorometer, size-checked on a Bioanalyzer 2100, and measured again with the KAPA Library Quantification kit. A separate single-read 150-cycle Illumina NextSeq 550 flow cell was used to sequence each immunoSEQ 96-well plate. Under the source paper's analysis protocol: Because the immunoSEQ output held only junctional sequences and lacked quality scores, the filtering could not match the filtering applied to full-length reads. Sequences were annotated with PyIR, a Python wrapper for IgBLAST v1.9, and V/J genes and CDR3 were assigned using IMGT germline references. Reads were removed for weak V/J assignments (E-value above 1e-6), missing CDR3, stop codons, out-of-frame junctions, or ambiguous translated residues. A V3J clonotype was defined by an identical inferred V gene, J gene, and CDR3 amino acid sequence. To compute the percentage overlap between repertoires, the number of shared unique clonotypes was divided by the size of the smaller repertoire. Three approaches were used to assess repertoire richness: RTK rarefaction, the Chao1 estimator, and Recon v2.1 estimates of unobserved clonotypes. OLGA was used to compute generation probabilities for all TCRbeta clonotypes that the gDNA method yielded from a few donors. This immuneACCESS table, as held by TCRdb, lists in-frame sequences with V and J called but not all clones. Of the missing ones, under half trace to an unresolved V gene in checked studies; the others have no known cause. For V, J and clone size, that table is used; D and trimming come from the DNA. In all, the sample holds around 1.6 million clones, and 95% to 99% of those were seen once. Less than 0.55% of the sample is in the top ten clones.

The CDR3, cysteine through phenylalanine, is 13 amino acids long. CDR3 DNA only is kept here, 39 bases in frame from base 1. V lost 2 bases and J lost 5 bases, and the count of bases not matched to a germline gene is 1. CDR1 and CDR2, per the germline V gene, are MDHEN and SYDVKM. This TCR was sampled from a man aged 25 to 45 in good health. The sequence is built from TRBV28 and TRBJ2-5, and 8 junction bases match TRBD1. Sample: naive CD4+ T cells sorted from blood. In the paper's terms, the cell subset or site label means: CD45RA+ positively selected. The DNA reads TGTGCCAGCAGTTTACAGGGGGCGGAGACCCAGTACTTC. This gives the protein CASSLQGAETQYF.